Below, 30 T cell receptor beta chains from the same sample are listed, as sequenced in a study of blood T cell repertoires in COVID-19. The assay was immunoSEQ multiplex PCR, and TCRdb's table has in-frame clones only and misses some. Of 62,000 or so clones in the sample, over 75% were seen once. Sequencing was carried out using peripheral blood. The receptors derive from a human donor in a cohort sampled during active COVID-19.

The CDR3, as DNA: TGTGCCAGCAGCCAAGATGGAGGTCGTAAAGCTTTCTTT. Its translation is CASSQDGGRKAFF. The chain is built from TRBV3-1 (or the pseudogene TRBV3-2) and TRBJ1-1; D remains ambiguous. Trimming removed 0 bases from V and 9 bases from J, with 11 bases in between. CDR1 and CDR2 (germline): LGHDT, YNNKEL (reference sequence). The CDR3 sequence is 13 residues long.

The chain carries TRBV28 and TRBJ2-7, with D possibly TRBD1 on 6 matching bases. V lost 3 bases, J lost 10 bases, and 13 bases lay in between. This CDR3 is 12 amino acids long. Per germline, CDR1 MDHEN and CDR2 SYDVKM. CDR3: CASSLDSLGQYF. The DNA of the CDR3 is TGTGCCAGCAGTTTGGACAGTTTGGGACAGTACTTC.

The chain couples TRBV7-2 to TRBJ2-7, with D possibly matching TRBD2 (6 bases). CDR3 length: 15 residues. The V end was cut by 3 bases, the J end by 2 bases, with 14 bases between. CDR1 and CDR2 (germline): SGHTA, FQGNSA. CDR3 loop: CASSLGGSLAYEQYF. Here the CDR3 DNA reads TGTGCCAGCAGCTTGGGAGGCAGTCTGGCCTACGAGCAGTACTTC. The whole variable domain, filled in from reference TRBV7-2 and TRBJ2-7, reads GAGVSQSPSNKVTEKGKDVELRCDPISGHTALYWYRQSLGQGLEFLIYFQGNSAPDKSGLPSDRFSAERTGGSVSTLTIQRTQQEDSAVYLCASSLGGSLAYEQYFGPGTRLTVT.

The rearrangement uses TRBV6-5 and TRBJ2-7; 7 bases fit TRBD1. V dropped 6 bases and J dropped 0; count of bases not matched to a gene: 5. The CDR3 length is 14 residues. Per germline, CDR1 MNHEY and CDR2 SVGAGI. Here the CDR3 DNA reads TGTGCCAGCAGACGGGACAGCAGCTCCTACGAGCAGTACTTC. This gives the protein CASRRDSSSYEQYF.

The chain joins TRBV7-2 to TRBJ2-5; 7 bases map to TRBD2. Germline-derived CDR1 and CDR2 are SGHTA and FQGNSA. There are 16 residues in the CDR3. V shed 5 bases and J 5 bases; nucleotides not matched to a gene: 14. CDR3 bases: TGTGCCAGCAGCGCCCGGGCGCCCCTGGGGGGGGAGACCCAGTACTTC. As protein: CASSARAPLGGETQYF. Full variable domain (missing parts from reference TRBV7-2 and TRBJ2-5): GAGVSQSPSNKVTEKGKDVELRCDPISGHTALYWYRQSLGQGLEFLIYFQGNSAPDKSGLPSDRFSAERTGGSVSTLTIQRTQQEDSAVYLCASSARAPLGGETQYFGPGTRLLVL.

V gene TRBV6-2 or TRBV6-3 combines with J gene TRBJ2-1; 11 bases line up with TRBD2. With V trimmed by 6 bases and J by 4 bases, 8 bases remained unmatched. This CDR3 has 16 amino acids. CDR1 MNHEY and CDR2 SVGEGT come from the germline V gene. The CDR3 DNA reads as TGTGCCAGCAGCCGCCTAGCGGGGGGACCATACAATGAGCAGTTCTTC. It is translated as CASSRLAGGPYNEQFF.

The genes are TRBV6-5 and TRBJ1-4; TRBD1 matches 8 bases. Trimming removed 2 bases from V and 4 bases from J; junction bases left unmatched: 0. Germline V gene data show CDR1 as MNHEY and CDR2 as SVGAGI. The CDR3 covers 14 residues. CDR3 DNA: TGTGCCAGCAGTTACGACAGGGGTAATGAAAAACTGTTTTTT. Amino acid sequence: CASSYDRGNEKLFF.

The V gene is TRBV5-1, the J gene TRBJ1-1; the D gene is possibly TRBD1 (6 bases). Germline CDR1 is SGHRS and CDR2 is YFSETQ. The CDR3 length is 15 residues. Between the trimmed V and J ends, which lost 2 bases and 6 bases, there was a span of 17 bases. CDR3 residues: CASSLISGVRSEAFF. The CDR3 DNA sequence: TGCGCCAGCAGCTTAATCTCAGGGGTGCGGTCTGAAGCTTTCTTT.

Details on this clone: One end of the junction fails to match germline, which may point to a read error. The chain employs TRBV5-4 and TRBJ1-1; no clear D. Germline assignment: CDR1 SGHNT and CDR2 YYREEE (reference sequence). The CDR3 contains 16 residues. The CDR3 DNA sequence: TGTACCAGCACCCCTAGGCCCCACCTCATGAACACTGAAGCTTTCTTT. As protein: CTSTPRPHLMNTEAFF.

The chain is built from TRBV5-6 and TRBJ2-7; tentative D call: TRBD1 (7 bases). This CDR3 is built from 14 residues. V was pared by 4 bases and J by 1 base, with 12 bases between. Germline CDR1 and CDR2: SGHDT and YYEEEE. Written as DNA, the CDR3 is TGTGCCAGCAGCCAGACAGGGAGGTCCTACGAGCAGTACTTC. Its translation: CASSQTGRSYEQYF.

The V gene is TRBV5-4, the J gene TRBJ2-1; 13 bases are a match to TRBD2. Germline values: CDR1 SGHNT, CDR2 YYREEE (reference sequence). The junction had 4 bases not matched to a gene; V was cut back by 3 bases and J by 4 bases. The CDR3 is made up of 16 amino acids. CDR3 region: CASSSRTSGSYNEQFF. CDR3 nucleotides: TGTGCCAGCAGCTCAAGGACTAGCGGGAGTTACAATGAGCAGTTCTTC.

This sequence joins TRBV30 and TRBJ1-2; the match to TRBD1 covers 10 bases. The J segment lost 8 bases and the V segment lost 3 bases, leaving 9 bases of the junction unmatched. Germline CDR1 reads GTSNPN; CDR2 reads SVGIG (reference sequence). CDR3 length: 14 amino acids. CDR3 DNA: TGTGCCTGGAGCTTGACAGGGGGCATCGGGGGCTACACCTTC. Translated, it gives CAWSLTGGIGGYTF.

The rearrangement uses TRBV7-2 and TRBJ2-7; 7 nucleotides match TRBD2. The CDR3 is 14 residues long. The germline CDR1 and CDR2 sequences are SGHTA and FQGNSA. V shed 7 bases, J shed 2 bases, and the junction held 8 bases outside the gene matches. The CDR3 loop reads CASTLRGSTYEQYF. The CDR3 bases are TGTGCCAGCACCCTTCGCGGGAGTACCTACGAGCAGTACTTC.

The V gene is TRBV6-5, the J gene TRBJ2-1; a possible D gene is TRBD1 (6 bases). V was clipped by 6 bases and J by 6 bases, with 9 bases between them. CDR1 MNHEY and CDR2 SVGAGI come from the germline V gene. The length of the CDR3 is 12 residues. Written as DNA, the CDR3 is TGTGCCAGCAGGGGGGACACCAATGAGCAGTTCTTC. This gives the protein CASRGDTNEQFF.

CDR3: CASSQGPSDEQFF. CDR3 in DNA: TGTGCCAGCAGCCAAGGTCCTAGCGATGAGCAGTTCTTC. V is TRBV5-4 and J is TRBJ2-1; perhaps TRBD2 as D (6 bases). Trimming stripped 4 bases from V and 8 bases from J, with 13 bases between. Germline V gene data show CDR1 as SGHNT and CDR2 as YYREEE (reference sequence). The CDR3 is made up of 13 amino acids.

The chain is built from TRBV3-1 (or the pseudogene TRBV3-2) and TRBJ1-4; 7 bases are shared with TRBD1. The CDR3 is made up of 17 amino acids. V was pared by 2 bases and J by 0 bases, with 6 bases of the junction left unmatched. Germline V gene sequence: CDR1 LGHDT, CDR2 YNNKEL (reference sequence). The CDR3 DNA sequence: TGTGCCAGCAGCCAACGACAGGGAATATCAACTAATGAAAAACTGTTTTTT. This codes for CASSQRQGISTNEKLFF.

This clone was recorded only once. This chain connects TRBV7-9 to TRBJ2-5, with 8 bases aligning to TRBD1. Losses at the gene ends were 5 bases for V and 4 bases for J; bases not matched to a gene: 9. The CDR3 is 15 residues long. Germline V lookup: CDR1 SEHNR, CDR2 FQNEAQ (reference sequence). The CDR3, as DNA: TGTGCCAGCAGCCCCGGACAGGGCAGCCGAGAGACCCAGTACTTC. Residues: CASSPGQGSRETQYF.

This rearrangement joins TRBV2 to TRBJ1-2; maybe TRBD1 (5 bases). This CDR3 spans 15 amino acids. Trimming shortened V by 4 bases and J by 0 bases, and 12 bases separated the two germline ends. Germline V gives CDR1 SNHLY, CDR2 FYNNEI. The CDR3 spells CASSGRQTANYGYTF. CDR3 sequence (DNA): TGTGCCAGCAGTGGGAGACAGACAGCTAACTATGGCTACACCTTC.

The CDR3 loop reads CASSPSSGTRENIQYF. CDR3 DNA sequence: TGTGCCAGCAGCCCCTCTAGCGGGACCCGGGAAAACATTCAGTACTTC. The genes are TRBV4-2 and TRBJ2-4; 9 bases map to TRBD2. V gave up 4 bases and J gave up 5 bases; unmatched junction bases: 9. Germline V gene sequence: CDR1 LGHNA, CDR2 YNFKEQ. This CDR3 spans 16 amino acids.

The CDR3 sequence: CASNSREVSNYGYTF. The CDR3, as DNA: TGTGCCAGTAATTCCAGGGAGGTTTCTAACTATGGCTACACCTTC. This chain uses TRBV19 with TRBJ1-2; tentatively, D is TRBD1 (5 bases). CDR3 length: 15 residues. V was pared by 7 bases and J by 0 bases, with 15 bases between. Germline lookup yields CDR1 LNHDA and CDR2 SQIVND (reference sequence).

CDR3 nucleotides: TGTGCCAGCAGTTCACCGGGACAGGGGTCAAACGAGCAGTACTTC. Translation gives CASSSPGQGSNEQYF. The rearrangement joins TRBV6-2 or TRBV6-3 to TRBJ2-7; 10 nucleotides agree with TRBD1. In germline, CDR1 is MNHEY, CDR2 SVGEGT. Unmatched junction bases numbered 8, after V lost 4 bases and J lost 5 bases. This CDR3 is built from 15 residues.

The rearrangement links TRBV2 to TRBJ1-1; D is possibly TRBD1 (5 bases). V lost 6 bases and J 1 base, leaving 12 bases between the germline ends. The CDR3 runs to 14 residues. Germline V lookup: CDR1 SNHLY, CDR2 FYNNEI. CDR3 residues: CASRARQRNTEAFF. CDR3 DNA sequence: TGTGCCAGCAGGGCCCGACAGAGGAACACTGAAGCTTTCTTT.

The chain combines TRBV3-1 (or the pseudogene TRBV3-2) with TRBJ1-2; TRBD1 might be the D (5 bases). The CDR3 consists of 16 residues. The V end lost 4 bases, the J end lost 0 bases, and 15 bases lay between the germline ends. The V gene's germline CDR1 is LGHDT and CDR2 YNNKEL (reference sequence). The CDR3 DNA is TGTGCCAGCAGCCGGACACTTCAAGCAGCTAACTATGGCTACACCTTC. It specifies CASSRTLQAANYGYTF.

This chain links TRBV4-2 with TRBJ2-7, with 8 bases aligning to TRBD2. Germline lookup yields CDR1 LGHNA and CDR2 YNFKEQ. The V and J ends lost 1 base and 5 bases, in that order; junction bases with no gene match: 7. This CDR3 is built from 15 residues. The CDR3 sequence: CASSQGSGGRDEQYF. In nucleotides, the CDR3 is TGTGCCAGCAGCCAAGGCTCGGGGGGGCGCGACGAGCAGTACTTC.

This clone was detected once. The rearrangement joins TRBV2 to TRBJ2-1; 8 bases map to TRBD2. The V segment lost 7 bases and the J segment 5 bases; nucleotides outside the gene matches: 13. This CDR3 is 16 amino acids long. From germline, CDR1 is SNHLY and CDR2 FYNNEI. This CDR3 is CASTNPGLVAHNEQFF. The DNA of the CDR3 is TGTGCCAGCACTAACCCGGGACTAGTGGCCCACAATGAGCAGTTCTTC.

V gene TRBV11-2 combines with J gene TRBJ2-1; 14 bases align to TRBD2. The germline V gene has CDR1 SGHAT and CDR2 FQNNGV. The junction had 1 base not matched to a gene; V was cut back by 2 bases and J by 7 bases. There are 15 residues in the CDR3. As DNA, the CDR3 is TGTGCCAGCAGCTTAAGGACTAGCGGGAGGAATGAGCAGTTCTTC. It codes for CASSLRTSGRNEQFF. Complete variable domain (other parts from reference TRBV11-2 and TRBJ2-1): EAGVAQSPRYKIIEKRQSVAFWCNPISGHATLYWYQQILGQGPKLLIQFQNNGVVDDSQLPKDRFSAERLKGVDSTLKIQPAKLEDSAVYLCASSLRTSGRNEQFFGPGTRLTVL.

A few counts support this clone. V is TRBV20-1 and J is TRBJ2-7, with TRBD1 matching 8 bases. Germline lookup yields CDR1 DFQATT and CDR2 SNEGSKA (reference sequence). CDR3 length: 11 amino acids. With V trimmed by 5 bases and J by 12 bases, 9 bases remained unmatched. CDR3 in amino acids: CSAGGQGASYF. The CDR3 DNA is TGCAGTGCTGGAGGACAGGGAGCGTCGTACTTC.

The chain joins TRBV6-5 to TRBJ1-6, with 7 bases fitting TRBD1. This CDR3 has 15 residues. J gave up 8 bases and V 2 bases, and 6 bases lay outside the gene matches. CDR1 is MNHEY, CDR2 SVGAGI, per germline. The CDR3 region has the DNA TGTGCCAGCAGTTACCGGGACAGTGGGGATTCACCCCTCCACTTT. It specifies CASSYRDSGDSPLHF.

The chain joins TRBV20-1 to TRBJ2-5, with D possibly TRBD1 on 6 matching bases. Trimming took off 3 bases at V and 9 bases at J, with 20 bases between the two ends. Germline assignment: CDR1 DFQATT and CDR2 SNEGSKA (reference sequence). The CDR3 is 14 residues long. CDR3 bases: TGCAGTGCTAGTACAGGGCCCCACCCGAGTGCCCAGTACTTC. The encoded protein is CSASTGPHPSAQYF.

CDR3 in DNA: TGCGCCAGCAGCTTGGACCCACCCCTGACTAGCGGGGTCCAAGAGACCCAGTACTTC. This codes for CASSLDPPLTSGVQETQYF. The chain couples TRBV5-1 to TRBJ2-5; 11 bases match TRBD2. CDR1 is SGHRS and CDR2 is YFSETQ in the germline V gene. V shed 0 bases and J 1 base; nucleotides not matched to a gene: 11. The CDR3 totals 19 residues.